This T cell receptor (beta chain) stems from a study of T-cell memory formation after mild COVID-19. Overall study results and limits: Clones that contracted from day 15 to 85 had balanced CD4/CD8; later expanders were CD4+ biased. Clones from the second wave (peaking day 37) had unconfirmed SARS-CoV-2 specificity.

5'RACE primed from the constant segment yielded TCR alpha and TCR beta cDNA libraries bearing sample barcodes and UMIs. A single record per CDR3 protein comes from TCRdb applying MiXCR to the 5' RACE reads. The data contain approximately 250,000 distinct CDR3 sequences, approximately 15% of them singletons. This clonotype was detected only a few times. Its antigen is unknown. The V gene end was trimmed by 4 bases and the J gene end by 7 bases; junction bases not matched to a gene: 11. This CDR3 has 16 amino acids. In germline, CDR1 is SGHAT, CDR2 FQNNGV. Sequences were obtained from PBMCs or a T cell subset sorted from them (not recorded which). This TCR was recovered from a man aged 18 to 30 who had mild COVID-19 (a few samples of this study predate the infection). Cell type and time point are not known. The chain carries TRBV11-2 and TRBJ2-1; TRBD2 aligns across 9 bases. CDR3 sequence (DNA): TGTGCCAGCAGCTCCCTCCGCGGGGGGGCGAGAAATGAGCAGTTCTTC. The encoded protein is CASSSLRGGARNEQFF.